The 30 T cell receptor beta chains reported below all come from one sample, sequenced in a study of shared clonotypes between healthy human individuals. Using immunoSEQ multiplex PCR, the repertoire was profiled, and TCRdb retains in-frame clones only, with some absent. The table records about 870,000 clones, around 93% of them present only once. Naivety among CD8 cells was defined by CD45RO negativity and positive CCR7 selection, thereby excluding terminally differentiated effector memory CD45RA+ cells. Sequenced input: naive CD8+ T cells sorted from blood. All receptors come from a man aged 25-45 years in good health.

The chain uses TRBV7-8 and TRBJ2-6, with TRBD1 matching over 7 bases. J was trimmed by 0 bases and V by 5 bases; bases with no gene match: 4. The CDR3 has 16 amino acids. Germline V gene lookup returns CDR1 SGHVS and CDR2 FQNEAQ. CDR3 sequence reads: CASSRDRSSGANVLTF. The CDR3, as DNA: TGTGCCAGCAGCCGGGACAGATCCTCTGGGGCCAACGTCCTGACTTTC. Filled out from reference TRBV7-8 and TRBJ2-6, the complete variable domain reads GAGVSQSPRYKVAKRGQDVALRCDPISGHVSLFWYQQALGQGPEFLTYFQNEAQLDKSGLPSDRFFAERPEGSVSTLKIQRTQQEDSAVYLCASSRDRSSGANVLTFGAGSRLTVL.

V gene TRBV29-1 combines with J gene TRBJ1-1; TRBD1 might be the D (6 bases). The CDR3 has 14 amino acids. Looked up from germline, CDR1 is SQVTM and CDR2 is ANQGSEA. V gave up 2 bases and J gave up 2 bases, with 12 bases separating them. CDR3 nucleotides: TGCAGCGTTGAAAAGGGACAAGTAAACACTGAAGCTTTCTTT. Residues: CSVEKGQVNTEAFF.

The chain employs TRBV10-3 and TRBJ2-7; 12 nucleotides line up with TRBD2. CDR1 and CDR2 from the germline V gene are ENHRY and SYGVKD. The V segment lost 0 bases and the J segment 2 bases; nucleotides outside the gene matches: 2. The CDR3 loop spans 16 amino acids. CDR3 nucleotides: TGTGCCATCAGTGAGTCGGCTAGCGGGAGGGCCTACGAGCAGTACTTC. This codes for CAISESASGRAYEQYF.

This chain uses TRBV27 with TRBJ2-5; 7 nucleotides align to TRBD1. The germline gives CDR1 MNHEY, CDR2 SMNVEV (reference sequence). This CDR3 contains 14 residues. Losses at the gene ends were 2 bases for V and 4 bases for J; bases not matched to a gene: 4. For the CDR3, the DNA is TGTGCCAGCAGTTTAAGACAGGGCAGAGAGACCCAGTACTTC. Its protein product is CASSLRQGRETQYF.

The V and J genes are TRBV29-1 and TRBJ2-1, with D hard to call. The CDR3 is made up of 13 amino acids. Germline values: CDR1 SQVTM, CDR2 ANQGSEA. V dropped 3 bases and J dropped 1 base, with 7 bases sitting between them. The CDR3 region is CSVDRQSYNEQFF. The CDR3 coding sequence is TGCAGCGTTGACAGGCAGTCCTACAATGAGCAGTTCTTC.

V gene TRBV7-9 combines with J gene TRBJ2-2, with D possibly being TRBD1 (6 bases). The CDR3 has 16 residues. Germline assignment: CDR1 SEHNR and CDR2 FQNEAQ (reference sequence). V lost 3 bases to trimming and J lost 0 bases, with 11 bases between them. CDR3 residues: CASSFLQGANTGELFF. CDR3 coding DNA: TGTGCCAGCAGCTTTTTACAGGGAGCGAACACCGGGGAGCTGTTTTTT. The entire variable domain, with the rest obtained from reference TRBV7-9 and TRBJ2-2, is as follows: DTGVSQNPRHKITKRGQNVTFRCDPISEHNRLYWYRQTLGQGPEFLTYFQNEAQLEKSRLLSDRFSAERPKGSFSTLEIQRTEQGDSAMYLCASSFLQGANTGELFFGEGSRLTVL.

The chain carries TRBV9 and TRBJ2-1; no firm D call. Per germline, CDR1 SGDLS and CDR2 YYNGEE. The germline V and J ends were trimmed by 0 bases and 4 bases, with 8 bases remaining between them. The CDR3 consists of 14 residues. CDR3 residues: CASSVVDGYNEQFF. DNA for the CDR3: TGTGCCAGCAGCGTAGTGGACGGATACAATGAGCAGTTCTTC. Full variable domain (missing parts from reference TRBV9 and TRBJ2-1): DSGVTQTPKHLITATGQRVTLRCSPRSGDLSVYWYQQSLDQGLQFLIQYYNGEERAKGNILERFSAQQFPDLHSELNLSSLELGDSALYFCASSVVDGYNEQFFGPGTRLTVL.

The chain links TRBV6-6 to TRBJ2-7; no firm D call. Germline CDR1 reads MNHNY; CDR2 reads SVGAGI (reference sequence). This CDR3 is built from 15 residues. The V end lost 0 bases, the J end lost 5 bases, and 14 bases lay between the germline ends. In nucleotides, the CDR3 is TGTGCCAGCAGTTACTCAGCAGCTACCGAAAACGAGCAGTACTTC. It is translated as CASSYSAATENEQYF.

The rearrangement joins TRBV21-1 to TRBJ1-5; TRBD1 is the table's D call, not checked against the DNA. TRBV21-1 is recorded as a pseudogene. The CDR3 contains 19 residues. CDR3 DNA: TGTGCCAGCAGCAAAAGGGGTCAGGGGGGATTCTATAGCAATCAGCCCCAGCATTTT. Amino acid sequence: CASSKRGQGGFYSNQPQHF.

V is TRBV7-9 and J is TRBJ1-1; 11 nucleotides align to TRBD1. V shed 3 bases and J 11 bases; nucleotides not matched to a gene: 2. Germline V lookup: CDR1 SEHNR, CDR2 FQNEAQ (reference sequence). The CDR3 length is 12 residues. The CDR3 sequence is CASSFGTGGAFF. The CDR3 nucleotides are TGTGCCAGCAGCTTCGGGACAGGGGGGGCTTTCTTT.

The chain is built from TRBV7-6 and TRBJ1-4; D gene uncertain. The V end lost 2 bases, the J end lost 6 bases, and 7 bases lay between the germline ends. The CDR3 sequence is 13 residues long. The germline gives CDR1 SGHVS, CDR2 FNYEAQ. The CDR3 reads CASSLRRDEKLFF. CDR3 in DNA: TGTGCCAGCAGCTTACGCCGGGATGAAAAACTGTTTTTT.

The CDR3 here is CASSLLGDGYGYTF. The CDR3 nucleotides read TGTGCCAGCAGTTTATTGGGCGACGGGTATGGCTACACCTTC. The chain couples TRBV28 to TRBJ1-2; D gene ambiguous. Germline CDR1 and CDR2: MDHEN and SYDVKM. Trimming stripped 1 base from V and 5 bases from J, with 11 bases between. The CDR3 sequence is 14 residues long.

This chain connects TRBV11-2 to TRBJ2-3; D not certain. The V end lost 5 bases, the J end lost 4 bases, and 7 bases lay between the germline ends. The CDR3 sequence is 12 residues long. In germline, CDR1 is SGHAT, CDR2 FQNNGV. The CDR3 loop is CASSLMADTQYF. Written as DNA, the CDR3 is TGTGCCAGCAGCCTAATGGCAGATACGCAGTATTTT. Filled out from reference TRBV11-2 and TRBJ2-3, the complete variable domain reads EAGVAQSPRYKIIEKRQSVAFWCNPISGHATLYWYQQILGQGPKLLIQFQNNGVVDDSQLPKDRFSAERLKGVDSTLKIQPAKLEDSAVYLCASSLMADTQYFGPGTRLTVL.

This clone was seen only once. The V call is TRBV11-2, the J call TRBJ2-1, with TRBD2 matching 11 bases. CDR3 length: 16 amino acids. V gave up 4 bases and J gave up 13 bases; unmatched junction bases: 15. Germline loops: CDR1 SGHAT, CDR2 FQNNGV. CDR3 sequence reads: CASSWLLSGRAGEQFF. CDR3 bases: TGTGCCAGCAGCTGGCTACTTAGCGGGAGGGCGGGTGAACAGTTCTTC.

The V and J genes are TRBV6-6 and TRBJ1-1; TRBD1 agrees at 7 bases. The CDR3 length is 13 residues. Germline loops: CDR1 MNHNY, CDR2 SVGAGI (reference sequence). With V trimmed by 4 bases and J by 2 bases, 1 base remained unmatched. The CDR3 loop reads CASSSGGNTEAFF. CDR3 bases: TGTGCCAGCAGTTCAGGGGGAAACACTGAAGCTTTCTTT.

The chain joins TRBV9 to TRBJ2-1, with D possibly TRBD2 on 5 matching bases. This CDR3 comprises 14 residues. The germline V gene has CDR1 SGDLS and CDR2 YYNGEE. V gave up 0 bases and J gave up 6 bases, with 10 bases separating them. CDR3 sequence (DNA): TGTGCCAGCAGCGTAGGTTCCAGCGGCAATGAGCAGTTCTTC. Encoded protein: CASSVGSSGNEQFF.

The chain links TRBV7-6 to TRBJ1-4, with 12 bases aligning to TRBD1. CDR1 and CDR2 (germline): SGHVS, FNYEAQ. The CDR3 contains 18 residues. Trimming cost V 5 bases and J 2 bases; bases outside gene matches: 9. DNA for the CDR3: TGTGCCAGCAGCCAAGGGACAGGGGGCGATCCGACTAATGAAAAACTGTTTTTT. This translates into CASSQGTGGDPTNEKLFF.

The rearrangement joins TRBV2 to TRBJ2-3, with 7 positions matching TRBD1. Germline V CDR1 and CDR2: SNHLY, FYNNEI. There are 17 residues in the CDR3. Trimming at V came to 10 bases and at J to 0 bases, leaving 16 bases not matched to a gene. This CDR3 reads CANKGGRGWSSTDTQYF. As DNA, the CDR3 is TGTGCCAATAAAGGGGGCAGGGGCTGGAGTAGCACAGATACGCAGTATTTT.

The chain has TRBV6-6 and TRBJ2-1; 11 bases are shared with TRBD2. This CDR3 spans 15 amino acids. J lost 2 bases, V lost 4 bases, and 1 base had no gene match. The germline V gene encodes CDR1 MNHNY and CDR2 SVGAGI (reference sequence). CDR3 amino acids: CASSSSGRPYNEQFF. CDR3 nucleotide sequence: TGTGCCAGCAGTTCTAGCGGGAGGCCCTACAATGAGCAGTTCTTC.

V gene TRBV7-3 combines with J gene TRBJ2-2; a weak D match, TRBD1 (6 bases). Trimming pared 2 bases from V and 6 bases from J, leaving 19 bases between. The CDR3 is made up of 17 amino acids. Per germline, CDR1 SGHTA and CDR2 FQGTGA. CDR3 region: CASSLDPGVAAAGELFF. CDR3 DNA: TGTGCCAGCAGCTTAGACCCAGGGGTAGCTGCCGCCGGGGAGCTGTTTTTT.

The DNA of the CDR3 is TGTGCCAGCAGCTCGGACGACAGGGGACCTGGCTACACCTTC. It encodes CASSSDDRGPGYTF. This chain connects TRBV11-2 to TRBJ1-2; 8 bases agree with TRBD1. In germline, CDR1 is SGHAT, CDR2 FQNNGV. The CDR3 extends over 14 amino acids. With V trimmed by 4 bases and J by 7 bases, 8 bases remained unmatched.

The chain uses TRBV28 and TRBJ2-1, with 10 bases lining up with TRBD2. J gave up 5 bases and V 3 bases, and 19 bases lay outside the gene matches. The CDR3 extends over 20 amino acids. Germline V gene data show CDR1 as MDHEN and CDR2 as SYDVKM. The CDR3 DNA sequence: TGTGCCAGCAGTTTGGGATCCGTTCCGGCTAGCGGGAGAATTAACAATGAGCAGTTCTTC. Its protein product is CASSLGSVPASGRINNEQFF.

V is TRBV27 and J is TRBJ1-5; possible D gene TRBD1, 5 bases. Trimming shortened V by 4 bases and J by 6 bases, and 13 bases separated the two germline ends. Per germline, CDR1 MNHEY and CDR2 SMNVEV (reference sequence). This CDR3 spans 14 amino acids. CDR3 loop: CASSYSGGTQPQHF. Here the CDR3 DNA reads TGTGCCAGCAGTTATAGCGGGGGAACTCAGCCCCAGCATTTT.

The V and J genes are TRBV28 and TRBJ2-1, with 10 bases fitting TRBD2. The CDR3 is 15 residues long. The V gene's germline CDR1 is MDHEN and CDR2 SYDVKM. J lost 9 bases, V lost 1 base, and 6 bases had no gene match. CDR3 protein: CASSLSLAGISEQFF. As DNA, the CDR3 is TGTGCCAGCAGTTTATCACTAGCGGGAATATCTGAGCAGTTCTTC. Variable domain in full (rest from reference TRBV28 and TRBJ2-1): DVKVTQSSRYLVKRTGEKVFLECVQDMDHENMFWYRQDPGLGLRLIYFSYDVKMKEKGDIPEGYSVSREKKERFSLILESASTNQTSMYLCASSLSLAGISEQFFGPGTRLTVL.

V and J are TRBV28 and TRBJ2-7; 7 positions match TRBD1. The CDR3 length is 14 residues. Germline CDR1 and CDR2: MDHEN and SYDVKM. V gave up 6 bases and J gave up 3 bases; unmatched junction bases: 8. In nucleotides, the CDR3 is TGTGCCAGCAGGAAACAGGGGCCCAGCTACGAGCAGTACTTC. It translates to CASRKQGPSYEQYF.

V is TRBV6-5 and J is TRBJ1-1; D unresolved. The CDR3 totals 14 residues. V was cut by 4 bases and J by 5 bases, with 14 bases left in between. The germline CDR1 and CDR2 sequences are MNHEY and SVGAGI. The CDR3 sequence: CASSSRTDGTEAFF. Here the CDR3 DNA reads TGTGCCAGCAGTTCCCGGACGGACGGGACTGAAGCTTTCTTT.

This rearrangement joins TRBV19 to TRBJ2-1; 8 bases fit TRBD2. The CDR3 totals 18 residues. CDR1 LNHDA and CDR2 SQIVND come from the germline V gene (reference sequence). V lost 3 bases to trimming and J lost 3 bases; unmatched junction nucleotides: 13. The chain's CDR3 is CASSISILLAGFYNEQFF. The CDR3 DNA follows: TGTGCCAGTAGTATTTCGATTTTATTAGCGGGATTCTACAATGAGCAGTTCTTC.

This clone turned up a few times. The rearrangement joins TRBV6-1 to TRBJ1-1; no definite D call. The V gene's germline CDR1 is MNHNS and CDR2 SASEGT. The CDR3 extends over 15 amino acids. The V and J ends lost 2 bases and 2 bases respectively, with 12 bases between them. For the CDR3, the DNA is TGTGCCAGCAGTGAACACCCTAAGGCTAACACTGAAGCTTTCTTT. Amino acids: CASSEHPKANTEAFF.

This chain links TRBV29-1 with TRBJ2-2, with a weak D call TRBD1 (6 bases). The CDR3 runs 12 residues. V was shortened by 8 bases and J by 5 bases, with 12 bases between the two germline ends. Germline V CDR1 and CDR2: SQVTM, ANQGSEA. As DNA, the CDR3 is TGCAGCCTACAGGGCTTAACCGGGGAGCTGTTTTTT. Translated: CSLQGLTGELFF.

The chain is built from TRBV7-9 and TRBJ2-7; D not certain. V lost 5 bases and J lost 2, with 13 bases in between. The CDR3 is 14 amino acids. Germline V lookup: CDR1 SEHNR, CDR2 FQNEAQ (reference sequence). This chain's CDR3 is CASSLELRPYEQYF. In nucleotides, the CDR3 is TGTGCCAGCAGCCTTGAGTTGAGACCCTACGAGCAGTACTTC.